The entry below describes one T cell receptor beta chain. Its antigen is not identified. This entry belongs to a study of beta chain features in type 1 diabetes. Overall study findings and caveats: Researchers report that Type 1 diabetes patients had moderately but significantly shorter TCRB CDR3s across all four CD4+ subsets.

J lost 5 bases, V lost 7 bases, and 9 bases had no gene match. Germline V CDR1 and CDR2: ENHRY, SYGVKD. The CDR3 extends over 14 amino acids. Expressed TCRB transcripts were sequenced after all isolated RNA was converted to cDNA. Only in-frame clones appear in the TCRdb table, and some are missing; sequencing was by immunoSEQ multiplex PCR. The data show some 350,000 clones, with over 8.5% seen just once and approximately 0.6% held by the top ten. This TCR came from a man in his thirties or forties with type 1 diabetes. The sequenced sample was central memory CD4+ T cells from blood. The chain joins TRBV10-3 to TRBJ2-5, with TRBD1 matching over 8 bases. This CDR3 reads CAINRGQGGETQYF. Written as DNA, the CDR3 is TGTGCCATCAATCGAGGACAGGGCGGCGAGACCCAGTACTTC.